This T cell receptor beta chain was sequenced in a study of cytotoxic CD8 clonotypes in ibrutinib-treated CLL (dated by TCRdb to the early 2020s). Regarding the complete study: The cohort included around 15 treatment-naive and around 10 relapsed/refractory patients; roughly 17 were IGHV unmutated. Responses were partial in some 24 patients and complete in 2; after median around 65 months follow-up, roughly 14 stayed in remission and roughly twelve progressed. Samples at response were collected after a median of about twelve months of treatment, with a range of about 6 to 40 months. On average, each sample yielded roughly 250,000 productive templates and tens of thousands of productive rearrangements. Of the approximately 90 participants in the trial, about two dozen had longitudinal samples available. Cryopreserved peripheral blood mononuclear cells were obtained before treatment, at response, and at either sustained remission or disease progression. Patients were still on ibrutinib when every remission and progressive disease sample was collected.

General conclusions and limits of the study: Sustained-remission and progressing patients did not have matched sampling times, and lymph node repertoires were not examined. An increase in clonality was observed at ibrutinib response, with clonality remaining stable during sustained remission and falling back toward baseline at progression. Baseline clonality exceeded that of age-matched healthy donors and correlated strongly with circulating CD8+ T-cell counts. Public clonotypes were found to be uncommon and were observed to contract or remain stable during treatment; the increase in clonality was shown to reflect expansion of private clonotypes at ibrutinib response.

On a MiSeq, deep resolution sequencing aimed for a depth between 1 in 1 million and 1 in 200,000 T cells, with each clonotype covered approximately 9.8x on average. The immunoSEQ hsTCRB Kit was used to generate the TCR beta libraries. As for how the authors treated the data: Data were analyzed with ImmunoSEQ Data Assistant and ImmunoSEQ Analyzer, with V, D and J genes assigned per IMGT definitions. Clonality was computed as one minus normalized Shannon entropy of productive rearrangement frequencies, ranging from 0 to 1. Public clonotype analysis was restricted to overrepresented clonotypes comprising at least 0.05% of each patient's repertoire. Repertoires from approximately 12 age-matched healthy donors in immuneACCESS were used as clonality controls. TCRdb obtained this table from immuneACCESS and retained in-frame rearrangements with V and J assigned. These tables miss some clones; where compared with another copy, unresolved V genes account for less than half of the shortfall, and the remainder is unexplained. V, J and clone size derive from that table, while D and trimming were established from the DNA sequence. This sample comprises some 98,000 clones, 70% to 80% of them detected only once. Approximately 30% of the sample goes to the ten largest clones.

The sample's time point, from its label and the paper: about twelve months on ibrutinib. For TCR beta library preparation, about 2.1 micrograms of genomic DNA were extracted from the cryopreserved PBMCs. Longitudinal blood samples from CLL patients on ibrutinib monotherapy underwent high-throughput TCR beta sequencing. Patients were enrolled in a phase 2 open-label single-center ibrutinib monotherapy trial. Its CDR3 holds 13 amino acids, cysteine through phenylalanine. The CDR3 DNA has 39 bases and is translated from base 1. CDR1 and CDR2, per the germline V gene (reference sequence), are LNHDA and SQIVND. V is shortened by 2 bases, J by 6 bases, and the region joining them spans 8 bases. With respect to this clone: The target of this receptor is not known. Base qualities are not at hand, and no much larger clone is one base apart.

The source is a human donor with chronic lymphocytic leukemia. The rearranged chain carries TRBV19 and TRBJ2-1; the D gene is unclear. Sequenced material: PBMCs, taken after 12 months of ibrutinib treatment. The CDR3 region: CASSIWGSNEQFF. The DNA sequence is TGTGCCAGTAGTATATGGGGTTCCAATGAGCAGTTCTTC.